This T cell receptor (beta chain) came from a study of cytomegalovirus exposure and HLA in healthy donors. Study-level background: Earlier findings included more than 95 million unique TCR beta sequences obtained from 150 million to 200 million T cells.

V lost 2 bases to trimming and J lost 3 bases; unmatched junction nucleotides: 1. Germline CDR1 reads MNHNY; CDR2 reads SVGAGI (reference sequence). This CDR3 is 14 amino acids long. PCR was performed using 60 Vbeta and 13 Jbeta primers. Clones were sequenced by immunoSEQ multiplex PCR, and TCRdb holds only the in-frame ones, with some missing. Of around 170,000 clones listed, about three quarters are singletons. The V call is TRBV6-6, the J call TRBJ1-5; 7 bases line up with TRBD1. Sequenced input: PBMCs. The TCR sequence derives from a girl under 18 in good health and CMV-seronegative. CDR3 amino acids: CASSYDRANQPQHF. CDR3 DNA sequence: TGTGCCAGCAGTTACGACAGGGCCAATCAGCCCCAGCATTTT.